The T cell receptor beta chain described here comes from a study of shared clonotypes between healthy human individuals. In the study overall: Used for every donor were three CD4 naive, three CD4 memory, two CD8 naive and one CD8 memory plate. Findings of the study overall: When compared with the clonotypes that were shared by all four sorted-subset donors, the non-shared clonotypes turned out to have lower generation probabilities.

Naive CD8 populations comprised CD45RO-negative cells positively selected for CCR7, excluding terminally differentiated effector memory CD45RA+ cells. Every contributor of samples was a Caucasian grown-up residing in Nashville, Tennessee. Libraries were prepared by immunoSEQ multiplex PCR; TCRdb keeps only in-frame clonotypes and omits some of them. The sample records about 2 million clones, less than 95% being singletons. As for this clone: Its antigen remains unknown.

The material sequenced was naive CD8+ T cells sorted from blood. This receptor was obtained from a man younger than 30 in good health.

Here the CDR3 reads CASSPNLSYEQYF. As DNA, the CDR3 is TGTGCCAGCAGCCCGAACCTCTCCTACGAGCAGTACTTC. This rearrangement joins TRBV13 to TRBJ2-7; no clear D. V was shortened by 5 bases and J by 0 bases, with 8 bases between the two germline ends. The CDR3 totals 13 residues. Germline V lookup: CDR1 PRHDT, CDR2 FYEKMQ (reference sequence).